These T cell receptor beta chains were read from a single sample in a study of T cells after yellow fever vaccination. TCRdb re-derived calls from the 5' RACE reads in MiXCR, one entry per CDR3 protein. The sample records about 300,000 distinct CDR3 sequences, around 6.8% being singletons. The sequences come from PBMCs, collected about 49 days after the first yellow fever vaccination. All receptors come from a man between 18 and 29 years old who received the YFV17D yellow fever vaccine. Both conserved end residues are part of each CDR3. A D gene is named only where the DNA matches it firmly. Size is omitted from some rows. Given values are once, few, many or a class for expanded clones.

J gene | V gene | D gene | clone size | CDR3 DNA | CDR3 protein
TRBJ2-1 | TRBV3-1 | - | - | TGTGCCAGCAGCCAAGAATTACACAGGAATGAGCAGTTCTTC | CASSQELHRNEQFF
TRBJ1-2 | TRBV6-1 | TRBD1 | few | TGTGCCAGCAGTCCAGCGACAGGGGGCGTCTATGGCTACACCTTC | CASSPATGGVYGYTF
TRBJ2-3 | TRBV14 | TRBD2 | few | TGTGCCAGCAGGCCACTAGCGGGGGGCCTCCATACGCAGTATTTT | CASRPLAGGLHTQYF
TRBJ2-3 | TRBV9 | TRBD1 | many | TGTGCCAGCAGCCCCCAGGGGGCCAGGGCGGCAGATACGCAGTATTTT | CASSPQGARAADTQYF
TRBJ2-3 | TRBV7-9 | TRBD2 | few | TGTGCCAGCGGCCCGGGCGGGGGGGCAGATACGCAGTATTTT | CASGPGGGADTQYF
TRBJ1-1 | TRBV6-5 | - | few | TGTGCCAGTACACAGGAGACTAACACTGAAGCTTTCTTT | CASTQETNTEAFF
TRBJ1-1 | TRBV5-1 | - | - | TGCGCCAGCAGCTTGGTTGTCGGGGGTCGTGGCACTGAAGCTTTCTTT | CASSLVVGGRGTEAFF
TRBJ2-5 | TRBV5-1 | - | few | TGCGCCAGCAGCTTGGGGACAGCCGAGGCAGAGACCCAGTACTTC | CASSLGTAEAETQYF
TRBJ2-6 | TRBV20-1 | - | few | TGCAGTGCGCGCGCGACGGGGATTGGGGCCAACGTCCTGACTTTC | CSARATGIGANVLTF
TRBJ2-7 | TRBV6-2/TRBV6-3 | TRBD2 | - | TGTGCCAGCAGTTTCGCGGGAGGCTACGAGCAGTACTTC | CASSFAGGYEQYF
TRBJ2-7 | TRBV20-1 | TRBD2 | few | TGCAGTGCATCACTAGCGGGGATCTACGAGCAGTACTTC | CSASLAGIYEQYF
TRBJ2-2 | TRBV7-8 | - | few | TGTGCCAGCAGCTTATGGGGAGACAGCGGCAACACCGGGGAGCTGTTTTTT | CASSLWGDSGNTGELFF
TRBJ2-5 | TRBV30 | - | - | TGTGCCTGGAGTGGGGTTGAGACCCAGTACTTC | CAWSGVETQYF
TRBJ1-4 | TRBV4-2 | - | few | TGTGCCAGCAGCCAAGACCCAGGGCGTCCTAATGAAAAACTGTTTTTT | CASSQDPGRPNEKLFF
TRBJ2-7 | TRBV29-1 | TRBD1 | few | TGCAGCGTTAAAGCAGGGGGCCACGAGCAGTACTTC | CSVKAGGHEQYF
TRBJ2-4 | TRBV28 | - | - | TGTGCCACCCAGCGAAACATTCAGTACTTC | CATQRNIQYF
TRBJ2-5 | TRBV2 | - | few | TGTGCCAGCAGTGACAACACGCGGGAGACCCAGTACTTC | CASSDNTRETQYF
TRBJ2-7 | TRBV4-3 | - | - | TGCGCCAGCAGCCAAGATCTCAGTAGGGGCGGCGAGCAGTACTTC | CASSQDLSRGGEQYF
TRBJ2-2 | TRBV12-3/TRBV12-4 | - | few | TGTGCCAGCAGTATCCAGGGAATGGAGCTGTTTTTT | CASSIQGMELFF
TRBJ1-6 | TRBV7-8 | - | many | TGTGCCAGCAGCTTAGGGGCTTTGAGCTCCTATAATTCACCCCTCCACTTT | CASSLGALSSYNSPLHF
TRBJ1-2 | TRBV10-2 | - | few | TGCGCCAGCAGAAAGGGAGATGGGGTCTATGGCTACACCTTC | CASRKGDGVYGYTF
TRBJ1-1 | TRBV4-1 | TRBD1 | many | TGCGCCAGCAGCCCTGGACAGGGTCACACTGAAGCTTTCTTT | CASSPGQGHTEAFF
TRBJ2-7 | TRBV20-1 | TRBD2 | few | TGCAGTGCCAGAGAACTAGCGGGGGATCCCTACGAGCAGTACTTC | CSARELAGDPYEQYF
TRBJ2-6 | TRBV18 | TRBD1 | few | TGTGCCAGCTCATTCCGACAGGGGCCTGGGGCCAACGTCCTGACTTTC | CASSFRQGPGANVLTF
TRBJ1-2 | TRBV19 | - | many | TGTGCCAGTAGTATTTCATCTCGGGACCTCGGCTATGGCTACACCTTC | CASSISSRDLGYGYTF
TRBJ1-1 | TRBV5-1 | TRBD1 | few | TGCGCCAGCAGCCCGAACGGACAGGGGGGTGAAGCTTTCTTT | CASSPNGQGGEAFF
TRBJ1-5 | TRBV6-5 | - | few | TGTGCCAGCAGTTACTCTAGGTTGCAGCCCCAGCATTTT | CASSYSRLQPQHF
TRBJ2-1 | TRBV24-1 | TRBD2 | few | TGTGCCACCAGTGCCCCCGGGGGGGAGCTCTCCTACAATGAGCAGTTCTTC | CATSAPGGELSYNEQFF
TRBJ1-1 | TRBV11-1 | - | many | TGTGCCAGCAGCTTAGAGGAGCGATTCGGCAGGGTTAGCACTGAAGCTTTCTTT | CASSLEERFGRVSTEAFF
TRBJ1-1 | TRBV7-9 | - | - | TGTGCCAGCAGGTTAACCGGGGAATACACTGGAGCTTTCTTT | CASRLTGEYTGAFF
TRBJ2-1 | TRBV20-1 | - | - | TGCAGTGCTAGAGGGGGGGCTATCAGGAATGAGCAGTTCTTC | CSARGGAIRNEQFF